The T cell receptor beta chain under discussion was sequenced for a study of cytotoxic CD8 clonotypes in ibrutinib-treated CLL. Measured with immunoSEQ multiplex PCR; TCRdb has only the in-frame clones, and not every one. The sample shows some 40,000 clones, roughly 65% of them seen only once. The CDR3 sequence is 14 residues long. Germline CDR1 reads SQVTM; CDR2 reads ANQGSEA. V was pared by 5 bases and J by 2 bases, with 3 bases of the junction left unmatched. The rearrangement uses TRBV29-1 and TRBJ2-2, with 9 bases matching TRBD1. The source of this sequence is a human donor with chronic lymphocytic leukemia. The sample in question was PBMCs, obtained at disease progression, from a patient treated with ibrutinib. For the CDR3, the DNA is TGCAGCGTTCCGGGACAGGGAAACACCGGGGAGCTGTTTTTT. Its protein is CSVPGQGNTGELFF.